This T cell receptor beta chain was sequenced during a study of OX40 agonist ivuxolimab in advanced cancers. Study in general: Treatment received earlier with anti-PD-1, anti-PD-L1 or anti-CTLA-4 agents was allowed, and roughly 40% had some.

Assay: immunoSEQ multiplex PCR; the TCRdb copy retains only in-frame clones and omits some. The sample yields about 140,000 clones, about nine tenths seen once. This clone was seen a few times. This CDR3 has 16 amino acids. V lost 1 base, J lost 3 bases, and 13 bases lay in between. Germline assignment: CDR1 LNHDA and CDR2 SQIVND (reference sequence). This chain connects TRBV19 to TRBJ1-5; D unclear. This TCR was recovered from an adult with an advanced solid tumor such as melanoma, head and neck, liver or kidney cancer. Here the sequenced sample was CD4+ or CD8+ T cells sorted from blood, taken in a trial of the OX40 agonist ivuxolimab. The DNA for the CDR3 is TGTGCCAGTAGTATAGTTCCCAGGAGGGACAATCAGCCCCAGCATTTT. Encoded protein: CASSIVPRRDNQPQHF. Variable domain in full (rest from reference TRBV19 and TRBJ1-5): DGGITQSPKYLFRKEGQNVTLSCEQNLNHDAMYWYRQDPGQGLRLIYYSQIVNDFQKGDIAEGYSVSREKKESFPLTVTSAQKNPTAFYLCASSIVPRRDNQPQHFGDGTRLSIL.